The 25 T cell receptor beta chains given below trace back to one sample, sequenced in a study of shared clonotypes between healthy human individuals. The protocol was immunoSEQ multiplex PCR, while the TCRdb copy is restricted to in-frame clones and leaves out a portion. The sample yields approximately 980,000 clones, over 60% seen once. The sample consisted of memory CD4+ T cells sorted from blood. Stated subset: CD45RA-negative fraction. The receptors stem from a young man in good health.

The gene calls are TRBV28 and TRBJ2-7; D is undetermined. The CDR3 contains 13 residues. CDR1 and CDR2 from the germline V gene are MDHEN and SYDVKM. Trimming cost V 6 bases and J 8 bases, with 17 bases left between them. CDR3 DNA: TGTGCCAGCAGACAAGGGCCTTGGGGAAAGCAGTACTTC. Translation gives CASRQGPWGKQYF.

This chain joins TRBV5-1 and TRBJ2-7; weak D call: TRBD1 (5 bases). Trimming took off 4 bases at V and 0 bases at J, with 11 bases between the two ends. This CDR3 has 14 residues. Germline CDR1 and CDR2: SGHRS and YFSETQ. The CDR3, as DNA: TGCGCCAGCAGCGCGACAGTCAACTCCTACGAGCAGTACTTC. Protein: CASSATVNSYEQYF.

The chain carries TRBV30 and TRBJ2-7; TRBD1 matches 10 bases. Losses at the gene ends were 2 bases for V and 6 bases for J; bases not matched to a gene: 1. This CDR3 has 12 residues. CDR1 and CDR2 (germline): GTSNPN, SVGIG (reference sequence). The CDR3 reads CAWSRTGGEQYF. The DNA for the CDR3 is TGTGCCTGGAGTCGGACAGGGGGCGAGCAGTACTTC.

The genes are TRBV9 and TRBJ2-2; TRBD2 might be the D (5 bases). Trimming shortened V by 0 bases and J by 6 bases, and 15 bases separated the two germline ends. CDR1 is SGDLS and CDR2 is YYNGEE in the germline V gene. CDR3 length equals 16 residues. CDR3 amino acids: CASSVGGFGVPGELFF. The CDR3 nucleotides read TGTGCCAGCAGCGTAGGAGGGTTCGGGGTTCCCGGGGAGCTGTTTTTT.

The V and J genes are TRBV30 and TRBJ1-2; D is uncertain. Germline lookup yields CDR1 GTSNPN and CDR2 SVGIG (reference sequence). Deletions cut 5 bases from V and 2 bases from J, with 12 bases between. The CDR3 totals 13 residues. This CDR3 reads CAWGNSANYGYTF. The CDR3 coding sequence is TGTGCCTGGGGAAACAGCGCCAACTATGGCTACACCTTC.

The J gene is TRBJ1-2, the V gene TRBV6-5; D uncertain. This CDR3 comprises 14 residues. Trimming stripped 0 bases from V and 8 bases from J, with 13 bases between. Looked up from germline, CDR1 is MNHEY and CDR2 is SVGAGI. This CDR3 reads CASSYSETAGGYTF. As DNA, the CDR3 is TGTGCCAGCAGTTACTCTGAGACGGCCGGGGGCTACACCTTC.

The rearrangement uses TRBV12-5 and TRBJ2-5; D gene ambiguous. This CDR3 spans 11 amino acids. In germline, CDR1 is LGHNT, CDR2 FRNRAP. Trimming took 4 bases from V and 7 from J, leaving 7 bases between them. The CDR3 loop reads CASGSRGTQYF. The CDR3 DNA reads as TGTGCTAGTGGTTCCCGTGGGACCCAGTACTTC.

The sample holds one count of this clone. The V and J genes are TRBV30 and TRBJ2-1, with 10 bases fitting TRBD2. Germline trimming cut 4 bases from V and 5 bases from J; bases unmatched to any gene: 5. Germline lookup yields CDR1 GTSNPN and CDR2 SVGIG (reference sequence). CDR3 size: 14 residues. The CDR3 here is CAWTLAGNNNEQFF. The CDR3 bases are TGTGCCTGGACACTAGCGGGAAACAACAATGAGCAGTTCTTC.

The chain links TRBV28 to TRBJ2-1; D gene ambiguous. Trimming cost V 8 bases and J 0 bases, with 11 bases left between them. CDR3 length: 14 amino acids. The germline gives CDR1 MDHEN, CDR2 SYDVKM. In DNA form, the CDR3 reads TGTGCCAGCGGAAGGTTGACCTCCTACAATGAGCAGTTCTTC. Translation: CASGRLTSYNEQFF.

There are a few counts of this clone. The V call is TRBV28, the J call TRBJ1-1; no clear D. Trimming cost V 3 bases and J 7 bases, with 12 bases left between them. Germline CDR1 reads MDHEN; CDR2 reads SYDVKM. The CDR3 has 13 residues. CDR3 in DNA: TGTGCCAGCAGTTTCGCACAGCTCTATGAAGCTTTCTTT. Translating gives CASSFAQLYEAFF.

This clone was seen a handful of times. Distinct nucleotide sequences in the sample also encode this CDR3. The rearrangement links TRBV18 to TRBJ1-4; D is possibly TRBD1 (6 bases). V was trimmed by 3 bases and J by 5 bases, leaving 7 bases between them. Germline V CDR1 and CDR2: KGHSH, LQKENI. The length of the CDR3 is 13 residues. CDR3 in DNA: TGTGCCAGCTCACCCCAGGGGAATGAAAAACTGTTTTTT. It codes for CASSPQGNEKLFF.

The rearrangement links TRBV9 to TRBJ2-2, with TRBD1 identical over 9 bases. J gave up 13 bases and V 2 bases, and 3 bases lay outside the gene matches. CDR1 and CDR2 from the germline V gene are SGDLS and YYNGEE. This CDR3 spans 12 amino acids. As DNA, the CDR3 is TGTGCCAGCAGCGTGGGGACAGGGATGCTGTTTTTT. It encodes CASSVGTGMLFF.

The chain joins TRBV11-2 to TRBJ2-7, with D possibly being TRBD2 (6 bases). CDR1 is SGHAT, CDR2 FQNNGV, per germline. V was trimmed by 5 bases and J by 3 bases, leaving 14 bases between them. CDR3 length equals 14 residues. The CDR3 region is CASSPPGLNYEQYF. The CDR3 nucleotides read TGTGCCAGCAGCCCGCCGGGACTTAACTACGAGCAGTACTTC.

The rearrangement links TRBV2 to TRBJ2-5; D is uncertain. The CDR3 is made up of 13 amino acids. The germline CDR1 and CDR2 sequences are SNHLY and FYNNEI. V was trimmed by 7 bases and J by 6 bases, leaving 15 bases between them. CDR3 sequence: CASTRDTSQTQYF. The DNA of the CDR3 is TGTGCCAGCACCCGAGATACCTCCCAGACCCAGTACTTC.

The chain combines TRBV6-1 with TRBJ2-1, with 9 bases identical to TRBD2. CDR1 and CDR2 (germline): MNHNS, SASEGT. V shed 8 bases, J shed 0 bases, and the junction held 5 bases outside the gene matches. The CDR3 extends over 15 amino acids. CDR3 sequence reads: CASEAGGSSYNEQFF. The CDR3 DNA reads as TGTGCCAGCGAAGCGGGGGGAAGCTCCTACAATGAGCAGTTCTTC.

The CDR3 coding sequence is TGTGCCAGCAGCTCCCGGACAGGGACATTCAATTCACCCCTCCACTTT. Translation: CASSSRTGTFNSPLHF. The rearrangement joins TRBV11-2 to TRBJ1-6; TRBD1 agrees at 8 bases. The CDR3 is 16 amino acids. CDR1 and CDR2 from the germline V gene are SGHAT and FQNNGV. The J segment lost 7 bases and the V segment lost 4 bases, leaving 9 bases of the junction unmatched.

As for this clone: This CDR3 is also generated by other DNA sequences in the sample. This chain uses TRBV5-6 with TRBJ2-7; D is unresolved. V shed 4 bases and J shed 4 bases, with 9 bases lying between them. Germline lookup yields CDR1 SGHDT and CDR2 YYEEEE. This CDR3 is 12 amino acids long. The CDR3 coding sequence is TGTGCCAGCAGCACCACAGCTTACGAGCAGTACTTC. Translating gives CASSTTAYEQYF.

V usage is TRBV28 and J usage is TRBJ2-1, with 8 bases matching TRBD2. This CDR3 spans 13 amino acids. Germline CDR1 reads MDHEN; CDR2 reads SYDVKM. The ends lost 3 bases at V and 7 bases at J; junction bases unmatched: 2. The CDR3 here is CASSFPGGNEQFF. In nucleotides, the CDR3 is TGTGCCAGCAGTTTCCCGGGGGGGAATGAGCAGTTCTTC.

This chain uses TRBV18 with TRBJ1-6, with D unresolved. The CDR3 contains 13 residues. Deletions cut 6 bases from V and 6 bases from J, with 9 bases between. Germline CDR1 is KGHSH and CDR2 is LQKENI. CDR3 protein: CASSGAGNSPLHF. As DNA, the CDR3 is TGTGCCAGCTCCGGTGCGGGTAATTCACCCCTCCACTTT. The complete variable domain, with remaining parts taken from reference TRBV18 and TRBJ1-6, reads NAGVMQNPRHLVRRRGQEARLRCSPMKGHSHVYWYRQLPEEGLKFMVYLQKENIIDESGMPKERFSAEFPKEGPSILRIQQVVRGDSAAYFCASSGAGNSPLHFGNGTRLTVT.

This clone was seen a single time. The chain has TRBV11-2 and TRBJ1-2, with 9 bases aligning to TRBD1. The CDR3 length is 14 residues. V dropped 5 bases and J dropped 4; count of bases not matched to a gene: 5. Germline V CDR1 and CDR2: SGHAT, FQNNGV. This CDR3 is CASSQQGAGYGYTF. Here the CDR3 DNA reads TGTGCCAGCAGCCAACAGGGGGCGGGCTATGGCTACACCTTC.

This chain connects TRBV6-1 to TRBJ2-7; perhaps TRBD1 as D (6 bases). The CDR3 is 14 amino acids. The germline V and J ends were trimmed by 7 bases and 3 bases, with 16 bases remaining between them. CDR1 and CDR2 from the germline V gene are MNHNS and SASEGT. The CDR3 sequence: CASTDTGRGYEQYF. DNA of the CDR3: TGTGCCAGCACGGACACAGGGAGAGGCTACGAGCAGTACTTC.

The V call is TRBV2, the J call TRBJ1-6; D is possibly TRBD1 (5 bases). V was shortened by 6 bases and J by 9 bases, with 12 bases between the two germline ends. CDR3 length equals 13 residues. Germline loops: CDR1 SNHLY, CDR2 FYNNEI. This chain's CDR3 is CASRGREASPLHF. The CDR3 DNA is TGTGCCAGCAGGGGCAGGGAGGCTTCACCCCTCCACTTT.

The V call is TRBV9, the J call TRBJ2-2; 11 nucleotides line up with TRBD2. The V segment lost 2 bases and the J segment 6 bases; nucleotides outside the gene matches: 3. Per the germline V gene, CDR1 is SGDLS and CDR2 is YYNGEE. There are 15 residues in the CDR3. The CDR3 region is CASSVTSGGAGELFF. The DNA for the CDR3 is TGTGCCAGCAGCGTTACTAGCGGGGGTGCCGGGGAGCTGTTTTTT.

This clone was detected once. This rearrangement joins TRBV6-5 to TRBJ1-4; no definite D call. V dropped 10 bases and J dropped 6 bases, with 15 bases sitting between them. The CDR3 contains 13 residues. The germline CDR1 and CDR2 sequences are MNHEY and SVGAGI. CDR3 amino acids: CAIQRRADEKLFF. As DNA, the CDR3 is TGTGCCATCCAAAGAAGGGCAGATGAAAAACTGTTTTTT.

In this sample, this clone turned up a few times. CDR3 sequence: CASAGAAALQETQYF. In DNA form, the CDR3 reads TGTGCCAGCGCTGGGGCGGCGGCCCTCCAAGAGACCCAGTACTTC. This chain connects TRBV2 to TRBJ2-5; D perhaps matches TRBD1 (5 bases). The CDR3 is made up of 15 amino acids. CDR1 and CDR2 from the germline V gene are SNHLY and FYNNEI. V shed 8 bases and J shed 1 base, with 17 bases lying between them.